This entry lists 2 T cell receptor beta chains sequenced from one sample in a study of breast tumors, draining lymph nodes, adjacent tissues. Samples came from axillary lymph nodes draining the breast cancer. TCRdb called the multiplex PCR reads again in MiXCR, with one record for every CDR3 protein. Among about 180,000 distinct CDR3 sequences listed, around a third were seen once. The sequencing sample was made of axillary lymph node tissue. These receptors all come from a female donor with breast cancer. Some clones in this sample may be carry-over from other donors' samples.

This clonotype has ten or more counts. The chain has TRBV13 and TRBJ2-7; D is perhaps TRBD2 (5 bases). V was shortened by 2 bases and J by 4 bases, with 9 bases between the two germline ends. The CDR3 consists of 13 residues. Germline-derived CDR1 and CDR2 are PRHDT and FYEKMQ (reference sequence). CDR3 coding DNA: TGTGCCAGCAGCTTACTTCGGGGTTACGAGCAGTACTTC. It specifies CASSLLRGYEQYF.

Regarding this clonotype: With a much larger clone just one base away, this may be a read error. The V call is TRBV5-6, the J call TRBJ2-7, with 14 bases identical to TRBD2. The CDR3 runs to 17 residues. The V gene end was trimmed by 0 bases and the J gene end by 2 bases; junction bases not matched to a gene: 4. The germline CDR1 and CDR2 sequences are SGHDT and YYEEEE. The CDR3 coding sequence is TGTGCCAGCAGCTTGGCGAGACTAGCGGGAGGGACCTACGAGCAGTACTTC. Its protein is CASSLARLAGGTYEQYF.